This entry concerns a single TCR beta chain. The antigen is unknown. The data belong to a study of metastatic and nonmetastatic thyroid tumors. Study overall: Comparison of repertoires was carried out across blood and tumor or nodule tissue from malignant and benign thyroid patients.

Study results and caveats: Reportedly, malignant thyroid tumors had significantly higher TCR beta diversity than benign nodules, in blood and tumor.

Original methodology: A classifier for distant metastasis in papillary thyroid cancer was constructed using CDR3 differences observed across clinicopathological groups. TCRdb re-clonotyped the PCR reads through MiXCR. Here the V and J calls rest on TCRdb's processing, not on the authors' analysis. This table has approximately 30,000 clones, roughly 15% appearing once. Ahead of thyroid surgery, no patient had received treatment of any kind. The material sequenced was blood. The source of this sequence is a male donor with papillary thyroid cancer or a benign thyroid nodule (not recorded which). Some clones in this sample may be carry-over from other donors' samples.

This chain's CDR3 is CSARGGTLAETQYF. The CDR3 nucleotides read TGCAGTGCTAGAGGGGGAACTCTCGCGGAGACCCAGTACTTC. The V and J genes are TRBV20-1 and TRBJ2-5; D uncertain. The CDR3 has 14 amino acids. Germline CDR1 is DFQATT and CDR2 is SNEGSKA (reference sequence). The germline V and J ends were trimmed by 1 base and 5 bases, with 14 bases remaining between them.